These 17 T cell receptor beta chains share one sample of origin, sequenced in a study of control samples from healthy donors and cancer patients. Sequencing was performed with immunoSEQ multiplex PCR; in TCRdb, only in-frame clones are kept and a portion is missing. In the table there are approximately 130,000 clones, about 89% of which are singletons. Sample: blood. These receptors all stem from a man in his 60s in good health.

The gene calls are TRBV28 and TRBJ2-7, with D perhaps being TRBD1 or TRBD2 (6 bases each). CDR1 MDHEN and CDR2 SYDVKM come from the germline V gene. The CDR3 extends over 12 amino acids. With 3 bases removed from V and 9 bases from J, the gap between germline ends came to 12 bases. The CDR3 coding sequence is TGTGCCAGCAGTTTCCCACAGGGAGGGCAGTACTTC. Translated: CASSFPQGGQYF.

The V and J genes are TRBV28 and TRBJ2-7; TRBD2 agrees at 7 bases. CDR3 length: 12 amino acids. Germline lookup yields CDR1 MDHEN and CDR2 SYDVKM. V lost 2 bases to trimming and J lost 7 bases; unmatched junction nucleotides: 2. The CDR3 is CASSLIGGEQYF. CDR3 DNA: TGTGCCAGCAGTTTAATCGGGGGGGAGCAGTACTTC.

This clone was seen a few times. The V and J genes are TRBV7-3 and TRBJ1-1, with D possibly being TRBD1 (5 bases). The CDR3 sequence is 13 residues long. V shed 5 bases and J shed 1 base, with 8 bases lying between them. CDR1 is SGHTA, CDR2 FQGTGA, per germline. The CDR3 sequence is CASSEGQNTEAFF. The DNA for the CDR3 is TGTGCCAGCAGCGAAGGACAGAACACTGAAGCTTTCTTT.

This sequence joins TRBV19 and TRBJ1-2, with 8 bases that match TRBD1. With 2 bases clipped from V and 7 bases from J, the junction kept 15 bases outside the gene matches. Germline CDR1 and CDR2: LNHDA and SQIVND (reference sequence). The CDR3 has 17 amino acids. The CDR3 protein is CASSITRTGRKTSGYTF. The CDR3 DNA is TGTGCCAGTAGTATAACCCGGACAGGGAGGAAAACTAGTGGCTACACCTTC.

For the CDR3, the DNA is TGCGCCAGCAGTCAGCCTCGAGGGGAGGGGACGGAAAAACTGTTTTTT. This gives the protein CASSQPRGEGTEKLFF. The V gene is TRBV5-1, the J gene TRBJ1-4; weak D call: TRBD1 (5 bases). Germline V CDR1 and CDR2: SGHRS, YFSETQ. CDR3 length: 16 residues. V dropped 5 bases and J dropped 8 bases, with 22 bases sitting between them. Looking up the rest from reference TRBV5-1 and TRBJ1-4 gives the full variable domain: KAGVTQTPRYLIKTRGQQVTLSCSPISGHRSVSWYQQTPGQGLQFLFEYFSETQRNKGNFPGRFSGRQFSNSRSEMNVSTLELGDSALYLCASSQPRGEGTEKLFFGSGTQLSVL.

The chain links TRBV7-8 to TRBJ2-7; D is undetermined. The CDR3 consists of 15 residues. V gave up 0 bases and J gave up 0 bases, with 9 bases separating them. Per germline, CDR1 SGHVS and CDR2 FQNEAQ. The CDR3 sequence: CASSLAAGSSYEQYF. In DNA form, the CDR3 reads TGTGCCAGCAGCTTAGCAGCAGGCAGCTCCTACGAGCAGTACTTC.

CDR3 amino acids: CASSSGLVSGELFF. The CDR3 nucleotides are TGTGCCAGCAGCTCCGGTTTGGTGTCCGGGGAGCTGTTTTTT. The chain links TRBV7-2 to TRBJ2-2, with D hard to call. V was cut by 4 bases and J by 6 bases, with 12 bases left in between. The germline CDR1 and CDR2 sequences are SGHTA and FQGNSA. This CDR3 is 14 amino acids long.

This clone was seen once. The chain recombines TRBV9 with TRBJ1-1; tentative D call: TRBD1 (6 bases). Between the trimmed V and J ends, which lost 4 bases and 0 bases, there was a span of 13 bases. The CDR3 has 15 residues. Germline-derived CDR1 and CDR2 are SGDLS and YYNGEE. The DNA of the CDR3 is TGTGCCAGCAGCACCCACAGGGACCTGAACACTGAAGCTTTCTTT. Protein sequence: CASSTHRDLNTEAFF.

The rearrangement links TRBV29-1 to TRBJ2-3; 7 nucleotides align to TRBD2. The CDR3 sequence is 13 residues long. V shed 7 bases and J 2 bases; nucleotides not matched to a gene: 6. CDR1 is SQVTM and CDR2 is ANQGSEA in the germline V gene. This CDR3 reads CSAGRDYTDTQYF. CDR3 bases: TGCAGCGCCGGAAGGGACTACACAGATACGCAGTATTTT.

This rearrangement joins TRBV28 to TRBJ1-2, with D unresolved. Germline V gene sequence: CDR1 MDHEN, CDR2 SYDVKM. This CDR3 has 12 residues. The ends were cut back, 6 bases at V and 8 bases at J, with 13 bases in the middle. The DNA for the CDR3 is TGTGCCAGCAGGACGCCCAATTACGGCTACACCTTC. Translation: CASRTPNYGYTF.

The rearrangement joins TRBV6-2 or TRBV6-3 to TRBJ1-2; D is undetermined. The CDR3 consists of 11 residues. V lost 6 bases, J lost 13 bases, and 15 bases lay in between. The germline gives CDR1 MNHEY, CDR2 SVGEGT. This chain's CDR3 is CASSLGVGPTF. CDR3 coding DNA: TGTGCCAGCAGCCTCGGAGTGGGCCCCACCTTC.

This clone was detected once. This chain uses TRBV27 with TRBJ1-5; D might be TRBD1 (6 bases). The CDR3 runs 16 residues. CDR1 MNHEY and CDR2 SMNVEV come from the germline V gene (reference sequence). With 5 bases removed from V and 5 bases from J, the gap between germline ends came to 19 bases. CDR3 loop: CASSPSYREDYQPQHF. The DNA for the CDR3 is TGTGCCAGCAGTCCCAGCTACAGGGAAGACTATCAGCCCCAGCATTTT.

This chain links TRBV4-1 with TRBJ1-2, with D possibly TRBD1 on 5 matching bases. Germline V gene sequence: CDR1 MGHRA, CDR2 YSYEKL. With 5 bases removed from V and 4 bases from J, the gap between germline ends came to 20 bases. The CDR3 has 16 residues. The CDR3 sequence: CASSGGNLLYSYGYTF. For the CDR3, the DNA is TGCGCCAGCAGCGGGGGGAACCTCCTATACAGCTATGGCTACACCTTC.

Only a few counts were recorded for this clone. V is TRBV18 and J is TRBJ2-2; 9 bases are a match to TRBD1. The CDR3 has 16 residues. Germline trimming cut 5 bases from V and 3 bases from J; bases unmatched to any gene: 7. The germline gives CDR1 KGHSH, CDR2 LQKENI. The chain's CDR3 is CASSTYRDRDTGELFF. The CDR3 DNA sequence: TGTGCCAGCTCAACCTACCGGGACAGGGACACCGGGGAGCTGTTTTTT.

The gene calls are TRBV18 and TRBJ1-2; tentative D call: TRBD1 (6 bases). The CDR3 runs 16 residues. Trimming cost V 2 bases and J 5 bases, with 18 bases left between them. Germline loops: CDR1 KGHSH, CDR2 LQKENI. The CDR3 nucleotides read TGTGCCAGCTCACCAAGGGACACCTTCGTTCCATATGGCTACACCTTC. Its translation: CASSPRDTFVPYGYTF. The whole variable domain, remainder taken from reference TRBV18 and TRBJ1-2, is NAGVMQNPRHLVRRRGQEARLRCSPMKGHSHVYWYRQLPEEGLKFMVYLQKENIIDESGMPKERFSAEFPKEGPSILRIQQVVRGDSAAYFCASSPRDTFVPYGYTFGSGTRLTVV.

The chain recombines TRBV3-1 (or the pseudogene TRBV3-2) with TRBJ1-2; D might be TRBD1 (6 bases). The CDR3 runs to 14 residues. V lost 2 bases and J 8 bases, leaving 15 bases between the germline ends. Per the germline V gene, CDR1 is LGHDT and CDR2 is YNNKEL (reference sequence). This chain's CDR3 is CASSQSGQGKGYTF. As DNA, the CDR3 is TGTGCCAGCAGCCAATCAGGGCAGGGGAAGGGCTACACCTTC.

This CDR3 reads CASSLQGGGSYEQYF. The CDR3 nucleotides read TGTGCCAGTAGTTTACAGGGTGGGGGTTCCTACGAGCAGTACTTC. The chain is built from TRBV19 and TRBJ2-7; perhaps TRBD1 as D (6 bases). Trimming took off 5 bases at V and 1 base at J, with 15 bases between the two ends. Germline assignment: CDR1 LNHDA and CDR2 SQIVND (reference sequence). There are 15 residues in the CDR3.